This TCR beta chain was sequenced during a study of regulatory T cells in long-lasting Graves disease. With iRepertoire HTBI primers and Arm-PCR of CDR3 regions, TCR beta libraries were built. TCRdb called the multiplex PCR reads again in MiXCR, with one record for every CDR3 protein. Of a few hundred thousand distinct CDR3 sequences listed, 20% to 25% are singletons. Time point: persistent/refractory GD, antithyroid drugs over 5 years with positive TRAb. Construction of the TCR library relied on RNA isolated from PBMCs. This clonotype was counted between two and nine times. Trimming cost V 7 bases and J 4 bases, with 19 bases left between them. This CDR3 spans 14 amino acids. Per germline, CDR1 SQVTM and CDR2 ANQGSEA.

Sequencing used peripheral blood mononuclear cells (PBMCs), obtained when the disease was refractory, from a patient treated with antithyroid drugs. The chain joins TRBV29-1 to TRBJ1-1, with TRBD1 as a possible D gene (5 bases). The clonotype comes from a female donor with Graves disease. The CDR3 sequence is CSGGSRVMGTEAFF. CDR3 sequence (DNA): TGCAGCGGCGGAAGCAGGGTCATGGGCACTGAAGCTTTCTTT.